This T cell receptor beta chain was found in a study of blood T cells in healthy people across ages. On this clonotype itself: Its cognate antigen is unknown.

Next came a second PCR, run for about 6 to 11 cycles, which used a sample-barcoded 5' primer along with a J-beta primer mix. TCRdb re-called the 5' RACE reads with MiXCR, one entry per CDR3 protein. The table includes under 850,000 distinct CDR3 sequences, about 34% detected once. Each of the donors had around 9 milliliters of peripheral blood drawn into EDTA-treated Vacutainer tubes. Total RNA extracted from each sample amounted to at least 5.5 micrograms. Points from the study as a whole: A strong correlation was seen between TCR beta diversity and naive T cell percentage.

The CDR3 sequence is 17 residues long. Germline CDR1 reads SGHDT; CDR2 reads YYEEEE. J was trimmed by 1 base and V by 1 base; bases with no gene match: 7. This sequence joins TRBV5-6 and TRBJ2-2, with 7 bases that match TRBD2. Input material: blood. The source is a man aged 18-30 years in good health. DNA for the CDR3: TGTGCCAGCAGCTTGAGGGAGGGACGGTTGAACACCGGGGAGCTGTTTTTT. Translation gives CASSLREGRLNTGELFF. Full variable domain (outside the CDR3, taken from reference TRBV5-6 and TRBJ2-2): DAGVTQSPTHLIKTRGQQVTLRCSPKSGHDTVSWYQQALGQGPQFIFQYYEEEERQRGNFPDRFSGHQFPNYSSELNVNALLLGDSALYLCASSLREGRLNTGELFFGEGSRLTVL.